This T cell receptor beta chain was sequenced during a study of beta chain features in type 1 diabetes. Every isolated RNA sample was fully reverse transcribed, so sequencing captured expressed TCRB transcripts. Around 3.57 million reads was the average for naive, central memory and regulatory T cell samples. Repertoires were generated with immunoSEQ multiplex PCR, while TCRdb's copy carries only in-frame clones and drops some. The repertoire includes hundreds of thousands of clones, approximately 14% of them detected once, and approximately 6.7% sits in the top ten. V dropped 2 bases and J dropped 11 bases, with 15 bases sitting between them. The length of the CDR3 is 14 residues. The germline V gene encodes CDR1 MNHEY and CDR2 SMNVEV (reference sequence).

The clonotype originates from a man aged 25 to 45 in good health. Sequencing was carried out using central memory CD4+ T cells from blood. The chain links TRBV27 to TRBJ1-4; unclear D gene. CDR3 nucleotide sequence: TGTGCCAGCAGTTTACGACCCCATGGAGATAAACTGTTTTTT. It yields the protein CASSLRPHGDKLFF.